The 22 T cell receptor beta chains in this list originate from one sample, sequenced in a study of blood T cell repertoires in COVID-19. Data came from immunoSEQ multiplex PCR; TCRdb stores just in-frame clones and leaves some out. The sample carries around 230,000 clones, 75% to 90% recorded once. The sample comprised peripheral blood. The source of these receptors is a woman between 65 and 79 years old with active or convalescent COVID-19.

The sample holds a few counts of this clone. Other nucleotide sequences from this sample produce the same CDR3. The chain has TRBV5-6 and TRBJ2-1; TRBD2 aligns across 8 bases. Germline CDR1 reads SGHDT; CDR2 reads YYEEEE. The J segment lost 0 bases and the V segment lost 4 bases, leaving 3 bases of the junction unmatched. The CDR3 has 15 residues. Here the CDR3 reads CASSLGGGSYNEQFF. The DNA for the CDR3 is TGTGCCAGCAGCCTCGGGGGGGGCTCCTACAATGAGCAGTTCTTC.

As concerns this clone: This sample includes further DNA sequences coding for the same CDR3. This sequence joins TRBV11-2 and TRBJ1-2, with D possibly TRBD1 on 6 matching bases. The CDR3 is made up of 13 amino acids. V was pared by 5 bases and J by 4 bases, with 11 bases between. The V gene's germline CDR1 is SGHAT and CDR2 FQNNGV. CDR3 loop: CASSSQGSYGYTF. The CDR3 DNA is TGTGCCAGCAGCAGTCAGGGGAGCTATGGCTACACCTTC.

The chain couples TRBV6-5 to TRBJ1-1; D might be TRBD1 (6 bases). Deletions cut 2 bases from V and 3 bases from J, with 10 bases between. This CDR3 contains 14 residues. Germline V gene lookup returns CDR1 MNHEY and CDR2 SVGAGI. The CDR3 spells CASSYRGMDTEAFF. CDR3 nucleotides: TGTGCCAGCAGTTACAGGGGGATGGACACTGAAGCTTTCTTT.

The J gene is TRBJ2-5, the V gene TRBV5-1; 9 bases match TRBD2. The germline CDR1 and CDR2 sequences are SGHRS and YFSETQ. The CDR3 spans 14 residues. J gave up 3 bases and V 4 bases, and 4 bases lay outside the gene matches. The CDR3 DNA sequence: TGCGCCAGCAGCAACCCTAGCGGGGAAGAGACCCAGTACTTC. This encodes CASSNPSGEETQYF.

The CDR3: CASSVPRKGGDTQYF. Here the CDR3 DNA reads TGTGCCAGCTCCGTTCCGCGGAAAGGCGGGGATACGCAGTATTTT. The rearrangement links TRBV19 to TRBJ2-3; TRBD2 is a possible D gene (5 bases). There are 15 residues in the CDR3. Trimming pared 9 bases from V and 6 bases from J, leaving 22 bases between. The V gene's germline CDR1 is LNHDA and CDR2 SQIVND (reference sequence).

Concerning this clone itself: A read error is likely here: a far larger clone is one base away. Other DNA sequences in this specimen translate into the identical CDR3. The genes are TRBV6-6 and TRBJ2-7; 9 bases are shared with TRBD1. Germline V lookup: CDR1 MNHNY, CDR2 SVGAGI (reference sequence). There are 13 residues in the CDR3. The J segment lost 3 bases and the V segment lost 6 bases, leaving 3 bases of the junction unmatched. CDR3 amino acids: CASSRDRDYEQYF. The CDR3 nucleotides read TGTGCCAGCAGCCGGGACAGGGACTACGAGCAGTACTTC.

J is TRBJ2-3 and V is TRBV6-6; TRBD2 matches at 8 bases. The CDR3 is 13 amino acids. The junction had 4 bases not matched to a gene; V was cut back by 5 bases and J by 6 bases. From germline, CDR1 is MNHNY and CDR2 SVGAGI (reference sequence). DNA for the CDR3: TGTGCCAGCAGTATTCGGGGGGGGGATACGCAGTATTTT. Encoded protein: CASSIRGGDTQYF.

The chain employs TRBV3-1 (or the pseudogene TRBV3-2) and TRBJ1-5; maybe TRBD1 (5 bases). Trimming removed 4 bases at V and 9 bases at J, with 13 bases between. Germline V gene sequence: CDR1 LGHDT, CDR2 YNNKEL (reference sequence). This CDR3 contains 13 residues. CDR3 region: CASSRGTGGPQHF. For the CDR3, the DNA is TGTGCCAGCAGCCGGGGAACCGGGGGGCCCCAGCATTTT.

The chain combines TRBV7-9 with TRBJ1-2, with D possibly TRBD1 on 5 matching bases. In germline, CDR1 is SEHNR, CDR2 FQNEAQ (reference sequence). The CDR3 totals 13 residues. V shed 1 base and J shed 13 bases, with 16 bases lying between them. In nucleotides, the CDR3 is TGTGCCAGCAGCTTAGGGGGCGCGGAGTTGCGCACCTTC. Amino acid sequence: CASSLGGAELRTF.

Only a few counts were recorded for this clone. This chain uses TRBV4-2 with TRBJ2-1, with TRBD2 matching over 7 bases. The CDR3 extends over 15 amino acids. Per the germline V gene, CDR1 is LGHNA and CDR2 is YNFKEQ. J was trimmed by 10 bases and V by 3 bases; bases with no gene match: 12. The CDR3 region is CASSHIRWGEGEQFF. In DNA, the CDR3 is TGTGCCAGCAGCCACATTCGGTGGGGGGAGGGAGAGCAGTTCTTC.

This clone was observed once. The chain employs TRBV19 and TRBJ1-1; 8 nucleotides match TRBD1. With V trimmed by 5 bases and J by 0 bases, 5 bases remained unmatched. Germline V lookup: CDR1 LNHDA, CDR2 SQIVND (reference sequence). This CDR3 contains 15 residues. The CDR3 nucleotides are TGTGCCAGTAGTGAGACAGGGGCCCTGAACACTGAAGCTTTCTTT. Translation gives CASSETGALNTEAFF.

The gene calls are TRBV7-9 and TRBJ2-2, with D hard to call. This CDR3 contains 15 residues. Germline-derived CDR1 and CDR2 are SEHNR and FQNEAQ (reference sequence). Trimming stripped 3 bases from V and 0 bases from J, with 8 bases between. CDR3 sequence: CASSLVTANTGELFF. The CDR3 nucleotides read TGTGCCAGCAGCTTGGTAACAGCGAACACCGGGGAGCTGTTTTTT.

This clone occurred once. The chain combines TRBV10-3 with TRBJ1-4; 11 positions match TRBD1. This CDR3 is built from 14 residues. J lost 9 bases, V lost 8 bases, and 8 bases had no gene match. Germline V gives CDR1 ENHRY, CDR2 SYGVKD. The CDR3 is CAISPGQGVKKLFF. The CDR3 DNA sequence: TGTGCCATCTCACCGGGACAGGGGGTTAAAAAACTGTTTTTT.

This clone appeared many times. The gene calls are TRBV5-1 and TRBJ2-2; D not certain. This CDR3 contains 12 residues. Germline V CDR1 and CDR2: SGHRS, YFSETQ. Deletions cut 4 bases from V and 6 bases from J, with 7 bases between. CDR3 coding DNA: TGCGCCAGCAGCCTCTCCCCCGGGGAGCTGTTTTTT. Translating gives CASSLSPGELFF.

V gene TRBV28 combines with J gene TRBJ1-1, with D unclear. V dropped 6 bases and J dropped 7 bases, with 18 bases sitting between them. The CDR3 loop spans 14 amino acids. The germline CDR1 and CDR2 sequences are MDHEN and SYDVKM. The CDR3 here is CASRLKLPFFEAFF. CDR3 nucleotide sequence: TGTGCCAGCAGACTTAAACTCCCTTTTTTTGAAGCTTTCTTT.

This clone was seen a single time. The chain couples TRBV18 to TRBJ1-2; the match to TRBD1 covers 7 bases. The CDR3 contains 13 residues. Germline assignment: CDR1 KGHSH and CDR2 LQKENI. V shed 5 bases and J 5 bases; nucleotides not matched to a gene: 5. The CDR3, as DNA: TGTGCCAGCTCAGCCGACAGGGTGTATGGCTACACCTTC. It is translated as CASSADRVYGYTF.

The rearrangement links TRBV28 to TRBJ1-2; tentative D call: TRBD1 (6 bases). CDR3 size: 18 residues. The germline V and J ends were trimmed by 2 bases and 2 bases, with 21 bases remaining between them. Germline V gives CDR1 MDHEN, CDR2 SYDVKM. The chain's CDR3 is CASSLGGPWTASNYGYTF. CDR3 DNA: TGTGCCAGCAGTTTAGGGGGACCCTGGACAGCCTCGAACTATGGCTACACCTTC.

The CDR3 protein is CASSYTGSQPQHF. The CDR3 region has the DNA TGTGCCAGCAGTTACACAGGGTCTCAGCCCCAGCATTTT. The J gene is TRBJ1-5, the V gene TRBV6-2 or TRBV6-3; possible D gene TRBD1, 6 bases. Per the germline V gene, CDR1 is MNHEY and CDR2 is SVGEGT. Trimming pared 2 bases from V and 6 bases from J, leaving 8 bases between. CDR3 length: 13 amino acids.

The V gene is TRBV5-8, the J gene TRBJ2-3; D is perhaps TRBD1 (5 bases). The V and J ends lost 0 bases and 3 bases respectively, with 11 bases between them. This CDR3 comprises 15 residues. Germline V gene lookup returns CDR1 SGHTS and CDR2 YDEGEE. The CDR3 loop reads CASSLAVRVTDTQYF. As DNA, the CDR3 is TGTGCCAGCAGCTTGGCAGTCAGGGTGACAGATACGCAGTATTTT.

A single count supports this clone. The chain is built from TRBV3-1 (or the pseudogene TRBV3-2) and TRBJ2-5; 10 nucleotides match TRBD2. V shed 4 bases and J 5 bases; nucleotides not matched to a gene: 4. This CDR3 contains 14 residues. Germline lookup yields CDR1 LGHDT and CDR2 YNNKEL (reference sequence). The CDR3 DNA reads as TGTGCCAGCAGCCCCCTTAGCGGGAGGGAGACCCAGTACTTC. It encodes CASSPLSGRETQYF.

V gene TRBV6-1 combines with J gene TRBJ1-2; D remains unclear. The CDR3 has 12 residues. Trimming removed 2 bases at V and 10 bases at J, with 11 bases between. Germline V CDR1 and CDR2: MNHNS, SASEGT. The CDR3 region is CASSELVGSYTF. CDR3 DNA sequence: TGTGCCAGCAGTGAACTCGTTGGCTCCTACACCTTC.

The chain employs TRBV20-1 and TRBJ1-2; no clear D gene. The V gene lost 0 bases and the J gene lost 5 bases, with 4 bases spanning the gap. Germline V lookup: CDR1 DFQATT, CDR2 SNEGSKA (reference sequence). The CDR3 spans 11 residues. The CDR3 loop is CSARDEYGYTF. The CDR3, as DNA: TGCAGTGCTAGAGATGAGTATGGCTACACCTTC.